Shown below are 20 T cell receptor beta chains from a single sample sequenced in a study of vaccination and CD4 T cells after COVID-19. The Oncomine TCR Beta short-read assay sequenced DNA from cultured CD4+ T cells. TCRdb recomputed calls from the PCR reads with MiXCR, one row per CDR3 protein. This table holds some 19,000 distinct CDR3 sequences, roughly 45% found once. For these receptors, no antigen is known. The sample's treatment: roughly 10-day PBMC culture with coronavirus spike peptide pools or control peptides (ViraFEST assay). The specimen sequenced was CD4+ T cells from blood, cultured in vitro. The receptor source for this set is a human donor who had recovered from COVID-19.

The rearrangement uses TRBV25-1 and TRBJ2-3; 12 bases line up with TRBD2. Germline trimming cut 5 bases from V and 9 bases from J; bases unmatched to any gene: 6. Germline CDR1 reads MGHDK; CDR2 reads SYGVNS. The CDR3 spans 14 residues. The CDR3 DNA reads TGTGCCAGCAGTCCTAGCGGGGGGGCGGGGACGCAGTATTTT. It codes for CASSPSGGAGTQYF.

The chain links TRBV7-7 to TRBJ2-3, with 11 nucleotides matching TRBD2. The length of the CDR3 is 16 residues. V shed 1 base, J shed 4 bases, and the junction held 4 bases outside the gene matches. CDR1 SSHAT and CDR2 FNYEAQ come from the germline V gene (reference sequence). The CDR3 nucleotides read TGTGCCAGCAGCTTAGGGGCTAGCGGGGGGTCAGATACGCAGTATTTT. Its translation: CASSLGASGGSDTQYF.

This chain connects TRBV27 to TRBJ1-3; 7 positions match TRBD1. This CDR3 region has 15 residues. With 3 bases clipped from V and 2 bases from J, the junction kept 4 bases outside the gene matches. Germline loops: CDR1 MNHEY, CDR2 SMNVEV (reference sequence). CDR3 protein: CASSFRQGPGNTIYF. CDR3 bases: TGTGCCAGCAGTTTCCGACAGGGCCCTGGAAACACCATATATTTT.

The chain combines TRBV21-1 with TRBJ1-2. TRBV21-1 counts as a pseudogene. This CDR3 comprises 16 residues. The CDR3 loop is CASSLLAGQDDYGYTF. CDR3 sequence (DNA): TGTGCCAGCAGCCTACTAGCGGGACAGGACGACTATGGCTACACCTTC.

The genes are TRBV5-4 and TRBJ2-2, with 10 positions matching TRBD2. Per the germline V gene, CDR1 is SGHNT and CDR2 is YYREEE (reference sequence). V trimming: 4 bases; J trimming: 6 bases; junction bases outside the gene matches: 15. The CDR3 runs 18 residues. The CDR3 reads CASSDAVAGGRGSGELFF. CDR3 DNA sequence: TGTGCCAGCAGCGACGCGGTAGCGGGGGGCCGAGGTTCCGGGGAGCTGTTTTTT.

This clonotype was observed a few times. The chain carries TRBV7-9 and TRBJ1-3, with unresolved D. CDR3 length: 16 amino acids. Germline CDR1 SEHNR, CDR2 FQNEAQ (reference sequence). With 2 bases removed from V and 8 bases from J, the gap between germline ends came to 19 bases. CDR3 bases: TGTGCCAGCAGCTTAAATCACCGGGCCTCTGGGGACACCATATATTTT. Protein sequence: CASSLNHRASGDTIYF.

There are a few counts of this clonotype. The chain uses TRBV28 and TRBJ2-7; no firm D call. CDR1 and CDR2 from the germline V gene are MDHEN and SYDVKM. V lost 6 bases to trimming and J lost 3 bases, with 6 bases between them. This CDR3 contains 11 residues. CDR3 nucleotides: TGTGCCAGCAGGCAAAACTACGAGCAGTACTTC. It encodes CASRQNYEQYF.

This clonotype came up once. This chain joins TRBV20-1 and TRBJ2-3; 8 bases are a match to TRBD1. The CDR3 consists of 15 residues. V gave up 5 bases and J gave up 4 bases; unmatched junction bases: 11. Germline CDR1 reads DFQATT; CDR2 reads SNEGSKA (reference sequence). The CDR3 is CSAHRGKLVADTQYF. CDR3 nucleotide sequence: TGCAGTGCTCACAGGGGGAAGTTAGTAGCAGATACGCAGTATTTT.

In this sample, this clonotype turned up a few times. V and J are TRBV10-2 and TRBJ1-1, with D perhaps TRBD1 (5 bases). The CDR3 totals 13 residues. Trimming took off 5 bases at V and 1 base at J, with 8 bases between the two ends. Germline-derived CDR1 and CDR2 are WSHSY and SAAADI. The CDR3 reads CASSLQANTEAFF. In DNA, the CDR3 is TGCGCCAGCAGTTTACAGGCGAACACTGAAGCTTTCTTT.

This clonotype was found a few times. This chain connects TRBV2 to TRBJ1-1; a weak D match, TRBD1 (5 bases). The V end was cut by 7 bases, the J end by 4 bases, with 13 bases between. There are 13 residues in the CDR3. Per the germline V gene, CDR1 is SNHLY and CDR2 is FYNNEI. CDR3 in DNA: TGTGCCAGCAACCTGGGACGGTCCACTGAAGCTTTCTTT. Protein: CASNLGRSTEAFF.

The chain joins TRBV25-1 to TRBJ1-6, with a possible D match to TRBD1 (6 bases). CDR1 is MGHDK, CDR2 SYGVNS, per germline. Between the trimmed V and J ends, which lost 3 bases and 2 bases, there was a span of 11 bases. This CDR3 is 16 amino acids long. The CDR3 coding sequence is TGTGCCAGCAGTGAGGGTTCAGGGGCCTATAATTCACCCCTCCACTTT. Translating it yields CASSEGSGAYNSPLHF.

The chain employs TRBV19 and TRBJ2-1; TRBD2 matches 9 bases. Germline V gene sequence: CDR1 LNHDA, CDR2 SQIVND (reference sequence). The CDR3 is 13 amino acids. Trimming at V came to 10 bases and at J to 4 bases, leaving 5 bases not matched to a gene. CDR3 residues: CATRGRGYNEQFF. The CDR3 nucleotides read TGTGCCACCCGCGGGAGGGGTTACAATGAGCAGTTCTTC.

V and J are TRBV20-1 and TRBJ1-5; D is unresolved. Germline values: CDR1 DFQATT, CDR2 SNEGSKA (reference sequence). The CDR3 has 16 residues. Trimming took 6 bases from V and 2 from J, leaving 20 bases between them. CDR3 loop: CSAHYPEAIGNQPQHF. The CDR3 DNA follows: TGCAGTGCCCATTATCCAGAGGCAATTGGCAATCAGCCCCAGCATTTT.

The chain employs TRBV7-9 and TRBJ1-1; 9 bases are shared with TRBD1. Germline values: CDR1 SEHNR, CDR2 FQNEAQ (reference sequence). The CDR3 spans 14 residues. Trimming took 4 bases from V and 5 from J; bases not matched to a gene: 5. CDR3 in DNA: TGTGCCAGCAGCTGGGGACAGGGTTGGACTGAAGCTTTCTTT. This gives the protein CASSWGQGWTEAFF.

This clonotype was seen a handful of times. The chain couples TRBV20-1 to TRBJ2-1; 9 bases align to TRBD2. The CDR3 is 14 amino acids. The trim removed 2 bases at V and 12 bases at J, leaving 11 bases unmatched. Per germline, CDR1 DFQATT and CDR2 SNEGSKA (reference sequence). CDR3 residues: CSARLAGTLTGQFF. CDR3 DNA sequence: TGCAGTGCTAGACTAGCGGGGACCCTCACCGGGCAGTTCTTC.

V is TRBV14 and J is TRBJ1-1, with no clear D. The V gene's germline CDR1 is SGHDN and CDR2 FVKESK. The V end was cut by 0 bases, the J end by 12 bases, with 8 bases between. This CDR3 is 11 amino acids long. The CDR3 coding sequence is TGTGCCAGCAGCCAAGATGGATCACCTTTCTTT. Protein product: CASSQDGSPFF.

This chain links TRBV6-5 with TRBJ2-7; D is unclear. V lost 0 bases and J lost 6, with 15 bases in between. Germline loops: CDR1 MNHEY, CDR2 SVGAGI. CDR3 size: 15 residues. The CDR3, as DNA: TGTGCCAGCAGTTACTCGATTGGCGCAGGCGGCGAGCAGTACTTC. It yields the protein CASSYSIGAGGEQYF.

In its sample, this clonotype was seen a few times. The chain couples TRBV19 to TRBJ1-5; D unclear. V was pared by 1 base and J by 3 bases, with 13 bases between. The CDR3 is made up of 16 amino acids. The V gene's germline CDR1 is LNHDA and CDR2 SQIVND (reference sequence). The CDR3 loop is CASSIGRGSSNQPQHF. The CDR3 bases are TGTGCCAGTAGTATAGGGCGGGGTTCCTCCAATCAGCCCCAGCATTTT.

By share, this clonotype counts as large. CDR3 loop: CASRRSGSSYNEQFF. CDR3 DNA sequence: TGTGCCAGCAGACGCAGTGGAAGCTCCTACAATGAGCAGTTCTTC. The rearrangement joins TRBV6-2 or TRBV6-3 to TRBJ2-1, with D unresolved. The CDR3 is 15 amino acids. Germline V lookup: CDR1 MNHEY, CDR2 SVGEGT. Trimming left V 6 bases short and J 0 bases short, with 12 bases between.

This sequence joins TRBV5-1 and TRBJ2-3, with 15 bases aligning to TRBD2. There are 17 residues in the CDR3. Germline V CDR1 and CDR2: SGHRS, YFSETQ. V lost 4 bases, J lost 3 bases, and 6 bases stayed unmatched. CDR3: CASSPPGLAGGTDTQYF. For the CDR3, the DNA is TGCGCCAGCAGCCCCCCGGGACTAGCGGGAGGTACAGATACGCAGTATTTT.